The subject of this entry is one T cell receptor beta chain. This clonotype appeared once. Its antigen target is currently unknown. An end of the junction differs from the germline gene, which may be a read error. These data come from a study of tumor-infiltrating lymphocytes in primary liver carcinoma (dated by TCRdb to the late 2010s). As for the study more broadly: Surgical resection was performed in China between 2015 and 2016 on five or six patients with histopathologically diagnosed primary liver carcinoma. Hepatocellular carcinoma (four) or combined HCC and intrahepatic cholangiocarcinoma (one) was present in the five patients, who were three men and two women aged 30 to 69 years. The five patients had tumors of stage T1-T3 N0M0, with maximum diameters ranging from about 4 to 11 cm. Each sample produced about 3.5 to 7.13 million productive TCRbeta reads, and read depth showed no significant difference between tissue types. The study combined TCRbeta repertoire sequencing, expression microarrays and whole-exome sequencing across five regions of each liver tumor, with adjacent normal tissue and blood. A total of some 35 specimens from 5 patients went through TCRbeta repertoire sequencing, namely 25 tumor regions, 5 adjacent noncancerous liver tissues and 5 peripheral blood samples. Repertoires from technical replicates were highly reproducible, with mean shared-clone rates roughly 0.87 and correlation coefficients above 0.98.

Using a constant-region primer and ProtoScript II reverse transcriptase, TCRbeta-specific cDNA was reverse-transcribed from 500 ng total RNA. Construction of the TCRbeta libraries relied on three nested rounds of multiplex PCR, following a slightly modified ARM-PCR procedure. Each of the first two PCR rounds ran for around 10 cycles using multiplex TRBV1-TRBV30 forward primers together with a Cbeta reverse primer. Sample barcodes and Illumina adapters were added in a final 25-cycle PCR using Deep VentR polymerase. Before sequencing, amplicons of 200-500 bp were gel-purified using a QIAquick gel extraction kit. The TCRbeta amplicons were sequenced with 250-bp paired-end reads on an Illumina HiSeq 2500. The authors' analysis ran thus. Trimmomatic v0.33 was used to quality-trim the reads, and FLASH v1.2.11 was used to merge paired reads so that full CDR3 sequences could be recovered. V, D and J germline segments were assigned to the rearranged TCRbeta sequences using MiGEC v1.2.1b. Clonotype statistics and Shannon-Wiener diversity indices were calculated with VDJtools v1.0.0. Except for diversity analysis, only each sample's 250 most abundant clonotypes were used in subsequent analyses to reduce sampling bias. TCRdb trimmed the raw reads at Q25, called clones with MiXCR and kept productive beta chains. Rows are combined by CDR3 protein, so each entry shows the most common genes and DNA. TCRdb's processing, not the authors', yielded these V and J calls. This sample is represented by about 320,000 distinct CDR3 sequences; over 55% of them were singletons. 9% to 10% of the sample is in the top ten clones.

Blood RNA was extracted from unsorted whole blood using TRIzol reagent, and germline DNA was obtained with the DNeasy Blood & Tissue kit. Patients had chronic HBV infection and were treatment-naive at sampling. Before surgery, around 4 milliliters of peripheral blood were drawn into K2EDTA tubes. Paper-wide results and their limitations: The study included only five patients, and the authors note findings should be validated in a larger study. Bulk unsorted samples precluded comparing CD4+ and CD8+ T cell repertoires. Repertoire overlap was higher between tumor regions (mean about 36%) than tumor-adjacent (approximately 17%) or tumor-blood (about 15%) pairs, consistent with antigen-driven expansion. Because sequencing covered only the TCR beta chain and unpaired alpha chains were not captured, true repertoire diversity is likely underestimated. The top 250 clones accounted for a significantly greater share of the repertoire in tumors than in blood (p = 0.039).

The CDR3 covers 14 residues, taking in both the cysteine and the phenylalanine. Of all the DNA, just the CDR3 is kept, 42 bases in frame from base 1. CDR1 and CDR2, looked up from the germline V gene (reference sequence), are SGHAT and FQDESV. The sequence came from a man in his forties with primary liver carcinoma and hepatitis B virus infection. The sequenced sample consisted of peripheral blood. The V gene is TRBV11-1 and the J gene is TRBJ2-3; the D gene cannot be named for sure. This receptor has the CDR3 CASNRTDSTDTHYF. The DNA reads TGCGCCAGCAACCGGACGGATTCCACAGATACGCACTATTTT.